These 10 T cell receptor beta chains came from one sample sequenced in a study of blood T cell repertoires in COVID-19. TCRdb's copy holds only in-frame clones and misses some; the assay was immunoSEQ multiplex PCR. The repertoire consists of around 94,000 clones, with around four fifths occurring once and the leading ten covering 8.5% to 10%. Sequenced sample: peripheral blood. These receptors were obtained from a man aged 35-49 years with active or convalescent COVID-19.

The rearrangement uses TRBV6-6 and TRBJ2-4; 7 positions agree with TRBD1. The CDR3 extends over 15 amino acids. V shed 2 bases and J 8 bases; nucleotides not matched to a gene: 9. CDR1 and CDR2 (germline): MNHNY, SVGAGI (reference sequence). CDR3 in DNA: TGTGCCAGCAGTTACGAGGCGCAGGGGGTGGACATTCAGTACTTC. Translated, it gives CASSYEAQGVDIQYF.

This chain uses TRBV3-1 (or the pseudogene TRBV3-2) with TRBJ1-2; TRBD1 agrees at 8 bases. This CDR3 is 15 amino acids long. The V gene's germline CDR1 is LGHDT and CDR2 YNNKEL (reference sequence). J lost 4 bases, V lost 5 bases, and 9 bases had no gene match. CDR3 coding DNA: TGTGCCAGCAGCTTAAAATCGGACAGGGCCTATGGCTACACCTTC. Amino acids: CASSLKSDRAYGYTF.

The V call is TRBV6-5, the J call TRBJ2-3; TRBD1 is a possible D gene (6 bases). Looked up from germline, CDR1 is MNHEY and CDR2 is SVGAGI. The CDR3 contains 15 residues. Trimming took off 3 bases at V and 1 base at J, with 11 bases between the two ends. The chain's CDR3 is CASSYGGLGTDTQYF. The CDR3 DNA follows: TGTGCCAGCAGTTATGGGGGCCTAGGCACAGATACGCAGTATTTT.

This clone was counted between two and nine times. This rearrangement joins TRBV2 to TRBJ2-2, with D maybe TRBD1 (5 bases). V lost 9 bases to trimming and J lost 6 bases, with 8 bases between them. CDR3 size: 11 residues. CDR1 is SNHLY and CDR2 is FYNNEI in the germline V gene. The chain's CDR3 is CARGVAGELFF. The CDR3 DNA sequence: TGTGCCAGAGGGGTCGCCGGGGAGCTGTTTTTT.

This clone was seen only a few times. V gene TRBV3-1 (or the pseudogene TRBV3-2) combines with J gene TRBJ2-5; 7 positions agree with TRBD2. V lost 2 bases, J lost 5 bases, and 5 bases stayed unmatched. The CDR3 loop spans 14 amino acids. CDR1 is LGHDT, CDR2 YNNKEL, per germline (reference sequence). The CDR3 nucleotides are TGTGCCAGCAGCCAACTTACTAGCGCGGAGACCCAGTACTTC. Encoded protein: CASSQLTSAETQYF.

The chain is built from TRBV10-1 and TRBJ1-5, with D perhaps matching TRBD1 (5 bases). CDR1 is WNHNN and CDR2 is SYGVQD in the germline V gene (reference sequence). CDR3 length: 13 amino acids. V lost 0 bases to trimming and J lost 5 bases, with 5 bases between them. The CDR3 DNA reads TGCGCCAGCAGTGAGTCGACAGATCAGCCCCAGCATTTT. Translating gives CASSESTDQPQHF.

The rearrangement joins TRBV7-9 to TRBJ1-6; 7 bases match TRBD1. The germline gives CDR1 SEHNR, CDR2 FQNEAQ (reference sequence). V lost 2 bases, J lost 3 bases, and 4 bases stayed unmatched. The CDR3 contains 16 residues. CDR3 residues: CASSLMSGGYNSPLHF. The CDR3 DNA sequence: TGTGCCAGCAGCTTAATGTCAGGGGGCTATAATTCACCCCTCCACTTT.

This clone was recorded only once. V is TRBV7-2 and J is TRBJ2-1, with 9 bases matching TRBD2. The CDR3 is 16 residues long. V was clipped by 3 bases and J by 2 bases; unmatched bases: 5. Looked up from germline, CDR1 is SGHTA and CDR2 is FQGNSA. The CDR3 region has the DNA TGTGCCAGCAGCTTGGGGCGGGGGGGAGCCTACAATGAGCAGTTCTTC. It is translated as CASSLGRGGAYNEQFF.

The V gene is TRBV5-1, the J gene TRBJ2-3, with 11 positions matching TRBD2. The CDR3 runs to 16 residues. Germline lookup yields CDR1 SGHRS and CDR2 YFSETQ. V lost 7 bases, J lost 4 bases, and 11 bases stayed unmatched. DNA of the CDR3: TGCGCCAGCGGCGTGGTCCTAGCGGGGGGCTCAGATACGCAGTATTTT. It encodes CASGVVLAGGSDTQYF. Looking up the rest from reference TRBV5-1 and TRBJ2-3 gives the full variable domain: KAGVTQTPRYLIKTRGQQVTLSCSPISGHRSVSWYQQTPGQGLQFLFEYFSETQRNKGNFPGRFSGRQFSNSRSEMNVSTLELGDSALYLCASGVVLAGGSDTQYFGPGTRLTVL.

The chain has TRBV7-2 and TRBJ1-3; tentative D call: TRBD1 (5 bases). Trimming removed 1 base at V and 0 bases at J, with 7 bases between. Looked up from germline, CDR1 is SGHTA and CDR2 is FQGNSA. The CDR3 length is 15 residues. DNA of the CDR3: TGTGCCAGCAGCTTAGTGGGGGGCTCTGGAAACACCATATATTTT. Translated: CASSLVGGSGNTIYF.